This is a list of T cell receptor beta chains from one sample in a study of beta chain features in type 1 diabetes. Using immunoSEQ multiplex PCR, the repertoire was profiled, and TCRdb retains in-frame clones only, with some absent. The sample lists 500,000 to 800,000 clones; around 12% were seen once. Sequencing was performed on naive CD4+ T cells from blood. All receptors derive from a man aged 30 to 45 with type 1 diabetes. CDR3s include the opening cysteine and the closing phenylalanine or tryptophan. Fields, in order: J gene, D gene, clone size, V gene, CDR3 DNA, CDR3 protein. A D gene is named only where the DNA matches it firmly. Rows may omit the clone size; those that give it use once, few, many or a size class.

TRBJ2-5 TRBD2 few TRBV7-2 TGTGCCAGCAGCCGCGGGGGGGCCGGAGAGACCCAGTACTTC CASSRGGAGETQYF
TRBJ1-2 - few TRBV7-2 TGTGCCAGCAGCACCTTTACAGGAGGGCTCTATGGCTACACCTTC CASSTFTGGLYGYTF
TRBJ1-5 - - TRBV15 TGTGCCACCAGAGGGGCCGGTAGCAATCAGCCCCAGCATTTT CATRGAGSNQPQHF
TRBJ2-7 - few TRBV11-2 TGTGCCAGCAGCCCCGGGCTCAGGTCCTACGAGCAGTACTTC CASSPGLRSYEQYF
TRBJ1-5 - - TRBV7-8 TGTGCCAGCAGCTTCGGTGGGAATCAGCCCCAGCATTTT CASSFGGNQPQHF
TRBJ1-3 - - TRBV6-6 TGTGCCATCCAACAGAGCTCTGGAAACACCATATATTTT CAIQQSSGNTIYF
TRBJ1-2 - - TRBV7-2 TGTGCCAGCAGCTTGATTGGAGATTCCGCCTATGGCTACACCTTC CASSLIGDSAYGYTF
TRBJ2-7 - - TRBV4-2 TGTGCCAGCAGCCAATCCATACCGGAGGGGGGCTACGAGCAGTACTTC CASSQSIPEGGYEQYF
TRBJ2-1 TRBD2 few TRBV4-3 TGCGCCAGCAGCCAAGAATTAGCGGGGGATTACAATGAGCAGTTCTTC CASSQELAGDYNEQFF
TRBJ2-6 TRBD1 few TRBV5-1 TGCGCCAGCAGTTCGGACAGGTTTGGTACTGGGGCCAACGTCCTGACTTTC CASSSDRFGTGANVLTF
TRBJ2-7 TRBD1 - TRBV5-1 TGCGCCAGCAGCACCAATCGGGACAGCTCCTACGAGCAGTACTTC CASSTNRDSSYEQYF
TRBJ2-6 - - TRBV11-3 TGTGCCAGCAGCTTAGGCTACAGGGTGAGGGCCGGGGCCAACGTCCTGACTTTC CASSLGYRVRAGANVLTF
TRBJ2-3 - few TRBV9 TGTGCCAGCAGCGCGGATCGGTCGGATACGCAGTATTTT CASSADRSDTQYF
TRBJ2-3 TRBD1 few TRBV28 TGTGCCACCGAGGGTTCCAGGACAGGGGGCACAGATACGCAGTATTTT CATEGSRTGGTDTQYF
TRBJ1-1 - few TRBV9 TGTGCCAGCAGCGTAGCTACGGGTTACATGAACACTGAAGCTTTCTTT CASSVATGYMNTEAFF
TRBJ1-6 TRBD1 few TRBV15 TGTGCCACCAGCTCAGGGGCAGGGGGCCCCCTCCACTTT CATSSGAGGPLHF
TRBJ2-5 TRBD2 - TRBV11-2 TGTGCCAGCAGCAGGACTAGCGGGGAGCAAGAGACCCAATACTTC CASSRTSGEQETQYF
TRBJ2-2 - few TRBV11-2 TGTGCCAGCAGCTTTTCGGAGGACACCGGGGAGCTGTTTTTT CASSFSEDTGELFF
TRBJ1-3 TRBD1 - TRBV5-4 TGTGCCAGCAGCATGGACAGGGGCTCTGGAAACACCATATATTTT CASSMDRGSGNTIYF
TRBJ1-5 - - TRBV7-6 TGTGCCAGCAGCTCCCGGACTGGGAGCAATCAGCCCCAGCATTTT CASSSRTGSNQPQHF
TRBJ2-3 - once TRBV2 TGTGCCAGCAGTGGAGACACAGATACGCAGTATTTT CASSGDTDTQYF
TRBJ1-6 - - TRBV5-1 TGCGCCAGCAGCCGCTCCGCCGGACAGCCTTGGGGTGGGGATAATTCACCCCTCCACTTT CASSRSAGQPWGGDNSPLHF
TRBJ2-7 - - TRBV28 TGTGCCAGCGGGTCAAGAGGGGCGGGCTACGAGCAGTACTTC CASGSRGAGYEQYF
TRBJ1-1 - - TRBV7-9 TGTGCCAGCAGCTTAGGGACGGCGAACACTGAAGCTTTCTTT CASSLGTANTEAFF
TRBJ1-4 - few TRBV19 TGTGCCAGTAGTATAGGACTGAATGAAAAACTGTTTTTT CASSIGLNEKLFF
TRBJ1-5 - few TRBV29-1 TGCAGCGTGATTGAAGCGGGAAATCAGCCCCAGCATTTT CSVIEAGNQPQHF
TRBJ1-5 - few TRBV19 TGTGCCAGTGGGGTCAATCAGCCCCAGCATTTT CASGVNQPQHF
TRBJ2-2 TRBD2 few TRBV30 TGTGCCTGGAGTGCTCAAGTGGGACTAGCTTCCACCGGGGAGCTGTTTTTT CAWSAQVGLASTGELFF
TRBJ2-5 TRBD2 few TRBV10-3 TGTGCCATCAGGGGGACTAGCGGGGAACAAGAGACCCAGTACTTC CAIRGTSGEQETQYF
TRBJ1-1 - - TRBV9 TGTGCCAGCAGCCCTGCGGGGGGGGACACTGAAGCTTTCTTT CASSPAGGDTEAFF
TRBJ2-6 - few TRBV7-2 TGTGCCAGCAGCTTAGGGGGCGACGGGGCCAACGTCCTGACTTTC CASSLGGDGANVLTF
TRBJ2-5 - - TRBV9 TGTGCCAGCAGCGTAAACGGGCAAGAGACCCAGTACTTC CASSVNGQETQYF
TRBJ1-5 - - TRBV18 TGTGCCAGCTCATCGGACGGAGGCAATCAGCCCCAGCATTTT CASSSDGGNQPQHF
TRBJ2-4 - few TRBV19 TGTGCCAGTAGTATGGGACGACTGTCGGTGACAGCCAAAAACATTCAGTACTTC CASSMGRLSVTAKNIQYF
TRBJ2-1 TRBD1 - TRBV29-1 TGCAGCGCCCCCGGACAGGGCTCCTACAATGAGCAGTTCTTC CSAPGQGSYNEQFF
TRBJ2-2 TRBD1 few TRBV30 TGTGCCTGGAGTTACAGGGGAACCGGGGAGCTGTTTTTT CAWSYRGTGELFF
TRBJ2-3 TRBD2 few TRBV4-3 TGCGCCAGCAGCCAAGGTAGCGGGGGGGCCGCAGATACGCAGTATTTT CASSQGSGGAADTQYF
TRBJ2-3 - - TRBV2 TGTGCCAGCGGGGGCGCGGGGGATACGCAGTATTTT CASGGAGDTQYF
TRBJ2-6 - - TRBV5-6 TGTGCCAGCAGCTCCAATTACAGGGGACTTATAAGTGGGGCCAACGTCCTGACTTTC CASSSNYRGLISGANVLTF
TRBJ2-3 - - TRBV5-4 TGTGCCAGCAGCCCCCTGGGGAGGGGGCACACAGATACGCAGTATTTT CASSPLGRGHTDTQYF
TRBJ1-5 - - TRBV6-6 TGTGCCAGCAGTCTCGGTCGGTATAGCAATCAGCCCCAGCATTTT CASSLGRYSNQPQHF
TRBJ2-5 - - TRBV9 TGTGCCAGCAGCCCTCGGACAAGTCAAGAGACCCAGTACTTC CASSPRTSQETQYF
TRBJ1-1 - few TRBV27 TGTGCCAGCAGGTGGACAGTGAACACTGAAGCTTTCTTT CASRWTVNTEAFF
TRBJ2-7 - few TRBV2 TGTGCCAGCAGTGGCCCGGGAATAATCTACGAGCAGTACTTC CASSGPGIIYEQYF
TRBJ1-5 - - TRBV7-4 TGTGCCAGCAGCAAAACAGGTCACCGCAATCAGCCCCAGCATTTT CASSKTGHRNQPQHF
TRBJ1-6 TRBD1 few TRBV14 TGTGCCAGCCGTCGACAGGGGAATTCACCCCTCCACTTT CASRRQGNSPLHF
TRBJ2-3 TRBD2 few TRBV2 TGTGCCAGCAGTGAAAATCGGGGGGGATATACGCAGTATTTT CASSENRGGYTQYF
TRBJ1-6 TRBD1 - TRBV7-8 TGTGCCAGCAGCTTAGCGGTGGGACAGGAGAATTCACCCCTCCACTTT CASSLAVGQENSPLHF
TRBJ1-4 - - TRBV30 TGTGCCTGGAGGAAACCGGGGGGAGAAGAAAAACTGTTTTTT CAWRKPGGEEKLFF
TRBJ2-5 - - TRBV11-3 TGTGCCAGCAGTTTTGACAGGTACCAAGAGACCCAGTACTTC CASSFDRYQETQYF
TRBJ2-7 - - TRBV7-8 TGTGCCAGCAGCTTACGACGGCAAGCGATTACCTACGAGCAGTACTTC CASSLRRQAITYEQYF
TRBJ1-2 TRBD1 few TRBV18 TGTGCCAGCTCACCGAATAATGGAGGACAGGGAAACTATGGCTACACCTTC CASSPNNGGQGNYGYTF
TRBJ1-6 - - TRBV6-5 TGTGCCAGCAGTTACTCCACGGTCCTTAATTCACCCCTCCACTTT CASSYSTVLNSPLHF